These 29 T cell receptor beta chains came from one sample sequenced in a study of shared clonotypes between healthy human individuals. Only in-frame clones appear in the TCRdb table, and some are missing; sequencing was by immunoSEQ multiplex PCR. The data hold about 1.5 million clones, with over 95% observed a single time. Sequencing was carried out using naive CD4+ T cells sorted from blood. Subset in this sample: CD45RA+ positively selected. All receptors derive from a man aged 25 to 45 in good health.

The J gene is TRBJ2-3, the V gene TRBV5-1; D not certain. Germline V CDR1 and CDR2: SGHRS, YFSETQ. Deletions cut 0 bases from V and 1 base from J, with 21 bases between. The CDR3 loop spans 19 amino acids. The CDR3 nucleotides read TGCGCCAGCAGCTTGGACGCAAGGGTCGGGTTGCGAGGCACAGATACGCAGTATTTT. As protein: CASSLDARVGLRGTDTQYF. The entire variable domain, with the rest obtained from reference TRBV5-1 and TRBJ2-3, is as follows: KAGVTQTPRYLIKTRGQQVTLSCSPISGHRSVSWYQQTPGQGLQFLFEYFSETQRNKGNFPGRFSGRQFSNSRSEMNVSTLELGDSALYLCASSLDARVGLRGTDTQYFGPGTRLTVL.

This chain connects TRBV10-3 to TRBJ1-5; D ambiguous. Trimming shortened V by 0 bases and J by 6 bases, and 12 bases separated the two germline ends. This CDR3 contains 15 residues. Germline CDR1 is ENHRY and CDR2 is SYGVKD. The chain's CDR3 is CAISESLRTPQPQHF. DNA for the CDR3: TGTGCCATCAGTGAGTCCTTGAGGACTCCTCAGCCCCAGCATTTT.

The sample holds one count of this clone. The rearrangement uses TRBV5-1 and TRBJ1-3; TRBD1 matches 9 bases. CDR1 and CDR2 from the germline V gene are SGHRS and YFSETQ. CDR3 length: 15 amino acids. The V and J ends lost 4 bases and 0 bases, in that order; junction bases with no gene match: 2. The CDR3: CASSRDRASGNTIYF. The DNA of the CDR3 is TGCGCCAGCAGCAGGGACAGGGCCTCTGGAAACACCATATATTTT.

This chain uses TRBV6-5 with TRBJ2-7, with D unclear. Germline CDR1 MNHEY, CDR2 SVGAGI. Trimming removed 0 bases from V and 5 bases from J, with 8 bases in between. The CDR3 spans 13 residues. CDR3 loop: CASSYSTGHEQYF. The CDR3 DNA is TGTGCCAGCAGTTACTCCACTGGCCACGAGCAGTACTTC.

V and J are TRBV14 and TRBJ1-1, with 8 positions matching TRBD1. The J segment lost 2 bases and the V segment lost 5 bases, leaving 7 bases of the junction unmatched. This CDR3 contains 15 residues. Germline V gives CDR1 SGHDN, CDR2 FVKESK. The CDR3 region is CASSIGQGFNTEAFF. In nucleotides, the CDR3 is TGTGCCAGCAGCATAGGACAGGGATTTAACACTGAAGCTTTCTTT. The full variable domain, rest sourced from reference TRBV14 and TRBJ1-1, is EAGVTQFPSHSVIEKGQTVTLRCDPISGHDNLYWYRRVMGKEIKFLLHFVKESKQDESGMPNNRFLAERTGGTYSTLKVQPAELEDSGVYFCASSIGQGFNTEAFFGQGTRLTVV.

The chain has TRBV7-6 and TRBJ1-4, with 9 positions matching TRBD1. Germline-derived CDR1 and CDR2 are SGHVS and FNYEAQ. CDR3 length equals 15 residues. The V segment lost 3 bases and the J segment 4 bases; nucleotides outside the gene matches: 3. The CDR3 sequence: CASSLGQGFNEKLFF. As DNA, the CDR3 is TGTGCCAGCAGCTTGGGACAGGGCTTTAATGAAAAACTGTTTTTT.

As to this clone: The same CDR3 is also encoded by other DNA sequences in this sample. The chain combines TRBV5-1 with TRBJ2-2, with no clear D. The CDR3 spans 16 residues. Trimming pared 1 base from V and 2 bases from J, leaving 12 bases between. From germline, CDR1 is SGHRS and CDR2 YFSETQ. The DNA for the CDR3 is TGCGCCAGCAGCTTGTTGGGAACAGTAAACACCGGGGAGCTGTTTTTT. This gives the protein CASSLLGTVNTGELFF.

The chain employs TRBV7-2 and TRBJ2-1; 11 bases are shared with TRBD1. Germline V gene lookup returns CDR1 SGHTA and CDR2 FQGNSA. CDR3 size: 17 residues. J lost 1 base, V lost 4 bases, and 6 bases had no gene match. The CDR3 nucleotides read TGTGCCAGCAGCTCGGGACAGGGGGTAGGTTCCTACAATGAGCAGTTCTTC. Amino acid sequence: CASSSGQGVGSYNEQFF. Using reference TRBV7-2 and TRBJ2-1 for the parts outside the CDR3, the full variable domain is GAGVSQSPSNKVTEKGKDVELRCDPISGHTALYWYRQSLGQGLEFLIYFQGNSAPDKSGLPSDRFSAERTGGSVSTLTIQRTQQEDSAVYLCASSSGQGVGSYNEQFFGPGTRLTVL.

The genes are TRBV18 and TRBJ2-7; D may correspond to TRBD1 or TRBD2 (5 bases each). The CDR3 sequence is 15 residues long. Germline values: CDR1 KGHSH, CDR2 LQKENI. Trimming took off 1 base at V and 2 bases at J, with 12 bases between the two ends. The CDR3 nucleotides read TGTGCCAGCTCACCACAGGGGCGGGCAGCCTACGAGCAGTACTTC. It yields the protein CASSPQGRAAYEQYF.

The V call is TRBV29-1, the J call TRBJ2-7; TRBD1 is a possible D gene (6 bases). CDR1 is SQVTM, CDR2 ANQGSEA, per germline. This CDR3 has 13 amino acids. V lost 6 bases and J lost 3, with 15 bases in between. For the CDR3, the DNA is TGCAGCGTACGGACAGTGTTGGGCTACGAGCAGTACTTC. This codes for CSVRTVLGYEQYF.

The V gene is TRBV4-1, the J gene TRBJ2-3; 9 bases are a match to TRBD1. V shed 6 bases, J shed 0 bases, and the junction held 7 bases outside the gene matches. The CDR3 runs to 16 residues. Germline V gene sequence: CDR1 MGHRA, CDR2 YSYEKL. The CDR3 region has the DNA TGCGCCAGCAGATCGATGGGACAGGGAAGCACAGATACGCAGTATTTT. This translates into CASRSMGQGSTDTQYF.

The rearrangement links TRBV5-1 to TRBJ2-7, with D hard to call. CDR3 length: 16 residues. The V gene lost 0 bases and the J gene lost 0 bases, with 13 bases spanning the gap. Germline CDR1 is SGHRS and CDR2 is YFSETQ. CDR3 nucleotides: TGCGCCAGCAGCTTGGCGGGCGGCCGAAGCTCCTACGAGCAGTACTTC. Its protein product is CASSLAGGRSSYEQYF.

Comment on this clone: The sample carries other DNA sequences with the same CDR3. The chain carries TRBV6-5 and TRBJ2-7; 10 bases fit TRBD1. The ends lost 5 bases at V and 5 bases at J; junction bases unmatched: 9. This CDR3 has 15 residues. Germline CDR1 is MNHEY and CDR2 is SVGAGI. The CDR3 coding sequence is TGTGCCAGCAGTCTGACCGGGACAGGGGTCCACGAGCAGTACTTC. Translating gives CASSLTGTGVHEQYF.

There are a few counts of this clone. The chain recombines TRBV28 with TRBJ2-2; a weak D match, TRBD2 (7 bases). Trimming pared 5 bases from V and 2 bases from J, leaving 18 bases between. The germline V gene encodes CDR1 MDHEN and CDR2 SYDVKM. CDR3 length: 17 amino acids. CDR3 sequence reads: CASSPRGGGPNTGELFF. Written as DNA, the CDR3 is TGTGCCAGCAGTCCCCGAGGGGGAGGGCCAAACACCGGGGAGCTGTTTTTT. The full variable domain, with the rest looked up from reference TRBV28 and TRBJ2-2, is DVKVTQSSRYLVKRTGEKVFLECVQDMDHENMFWYRQDPGLGLRLIYFSYDVKMKEKGDIPEGYSVSREKKERFSLILESASTNQTSMYLCASSPRGGGPNTGELFFGEGSRLTVL.

The sample holds one count of this clone. This chain connects TRBV6-1 to TRBJ2-7, with 7 bases matching TRBD1. The germline V gene encodes CDR1 MNHNS and CDR2 SASEGT. There are 14 residues in the CDR3. The ends lost 6 bases at V and 3 bases at J; junction bases unmatched: 8. The CDR3 nucleotides are TGTGCCAGCAGGACAGGGTCGGGGCACTACGAGCAGTACTTC. It translates to CASRTGSGHYEQYF.

The chain uses TRBV10-1 and TRBJ2-1; D might be TRBD1 (6 bases). Trimming left V 5 bases short and J 8 bases short, with 10 bases between. The CDR3 contains 12 residues. From germline, CDR1 is WNHNN and CDR2 SYGVQD (reference sequence). CDR3 loop: CASSQQGDEQFF. CDR3 nucleotides: TGCGCCAGCAGTCAACAGGGAGATGAGCAGTTCTTC.

CDR3 nucleotides: TGTGCCAGCAGCTTGGGCCCGGGACTAGCGGGAGATGAGCAGTACTTC. Protein product: CASSLGPGLAGDEQYF. V gene TRBV5-4 combines with J gene TRBJ2-7; 14 positions match TRBD2. Trimming removed 0 bases from V and 7 bases from J; junction bases left unmatched: 6. The CDR3 covers 16 residues. The V gene's germline CDR1 is SGHNT and CDR2 YYREEE (reference sequence).

CDR3 nucleotides: TGCGCCAGCAGCTTGGCAGAGGGACTAGCGGTTTCAGGGGAGCTGTTTTTT. It codes for CASSLAEGLAVSGELFF. V usage is TRBV5-1 and J usage is TRBJ2-2, with 11 bases lining up with TRBD2. The CDR3 runs 17 residues. V gave up 0 bases and J gave up 8 bases; unmatched junction bases: 9. The V gene's germline CDR1 is SGHRS and CDR2 YFSETQ.

The chain is built from TRBV27 and TRBJ1-2; perhaps TRBD1 as D (6 bases). From germline, CDR1 is MNHEY and CDR2 SMNVEV (reference sequence). This CDR3 has 14 residues. V was cut by 5 bases and J by 4 bases, with 14 bases left in between. The CDR3 spells CASSPRGGSYGYTF. CDR3 bases: TGTGCCAGCAGTCCCAGGGGAGGAAGCTATGGCTACACCTTC.

This clone was seen once. The chain uses TRBV6-5 and TRBJ2-2; maybe TRBD1 (5 bases). V was clipped by 0 bases and J by 6 bases, with 11 bases between them. The CDR3 sequence is 15 residues long. Germline loops: CDR1 MNHEY, CDR2 SVGAGI. The CDR3 DNA is TGTGCCAGCAGTTACTCGGGGCAGAGACCCGGGGAGCTGTTTTTT. Translating gives CASSYSGQRPGELFF.

The V call is TRBV5-6, the J call TRBJ2-5; 12 bases agree with TRBD1. From germline, CDR1 is SGHDT and CDR2 YYEEEE. The ends lost 1 base at V and 4 bases at J; junction bases unmatched: 2. This CDR3 comprises 15 residues. The CDR3 sequence is CASSLPGQGAETQYF. The CDR3 DNA reads TGTGCCAGCAGCTTGCCGGGACAGGGGGCAGAGACCCAGTACTTC.

The rearrangement joins TRBV6-1 to TRBJ1-1; D remains unclear. Trimming shortened V by 4 bases and J by 1 base, and 13 bases separated the two germline ends. Germline V CDR1 and CDR2: MNHNS, SASEGT. This CDR3 contains 15 residues. The CDR3 bases are TGTGCCAGCAGTGCAAGTTGGACGGAGAACACTGAAGCTTTCTTT. Translated, it gives CASSASWTENTEAFF.

This clone was seen just once. The chain links TRBV6-1 to TRBJ1-2, with 7 bases matching TRBD1. V dropped 3 bases and J dropped 7; count of bases not matched to a gene: 8. This CDR3 contains 14 residues. Germline V CDR1 and CDR2: MNHNS, SASEGT. DNA for the CDR3: TGTGCCAGCAGTGACGACAGGGCTTTCGGTGGCTACACCTTC. Its translation: CASSDDRAFGGYTF.

The chain has TRBV21-1 and TRBJ2-1. TRBV21-1 is a listed pseudogene. This CDR3 has 17 residues. CDR3 residues: CASSKEAGRGSYNEQFF. The CDR3 bases are TGTGCCAGCAGCAAAGAGGCTGGGCGCGGATCCTACAATGAGCAGTTCTTC.

This chain connects TRBV25-1 to TRBJ2-1; tentatively, D is TRBD2 (5 bases). Germline V gene lookup returns CDR1 MGHDK and CDR2 SYGVNS. The V gene lost 11 bases and the J gene lost 8 bases, with 22 bases spanning the gap. This CDR3 comprises 14 residues. Written as DNA, the CDR3 is TGTGCCTCCCTGGGTTGGGGAAGCGGCGATGAGCAGTTCTTC. This translates into CASLGWGSGDEQFF.

This chain joins TRBV11-2 and TRBJ2-7; tentative D call: TRBD2 (7 bases). Between the trimmed V and J ends, which lost 5 bases and 5 bases, there was a span of 19 bases. The CDR3 is 15 amino acids. Germline V gene sequence: CDR1 SGHAT, CDR2 FQNNGV. In DNA, the CDR3 is TGTGCCAGCAGCCCAAGGGGGGGCGCACCGGACGAGCAGTACTTC. Protein sequence: CASSPRGGAPDEQYF.

The chain links TRBV11-2 to TRBJ1-5, with TRBD1 matching over 7 bases. CDR1 is SGHAT and CDR2 is FQNNGV in the germline V gene. V lost 4 bases to trimming and J lost 2 bases; unmatched junction nucleotides: 8. The CDR3 runs to 16 residues. This chain's CDR3 is CASSSLKGAGNQPQHF. The CDR3 nucleotides read TGTGCCAGCAGCTCTCTGAAGGGGGCGGGCAATCAGCCCCAGCATTTT. Full variable domain (rest looked up from reference TRBV11-2 and TRBJ1-5): EAGVAQSPRYKIIEKRQSVAFWCNPISGHATLYWYQQILGQGPKLLIQFQNNGVVDDSQLPKDRFSAERLKGVDSTLKIQPAKLEDSAVYLCASSSLKGAGNQPQHFGDGTRLSIL.

V and J are TRBV18 and TRBJ2-1; 9 positions match TRBD1. V lost 3 bases and J lost 6; bases outside the gene matches: 9. The germline V gene has CDR1 KGHSH and CDR2 LQKENI. CDR3 size: 16 residues. CDR3 sequence (DNA): TGTGCCAGCTCACCCCTTGGGACAGGGATTGCCAATGAGCAGTTCTTC. It encodes CASSPLGTGIANEQFF.

V usage is TRBV13 and J usage is TRBJ2-7; D gene ambiguous. V was clipped by 5 bases and J by 3 bases, with 11 bases between them. The CDR3 totals 13 residues. Looked up from germline, CDR1 is PRHDT and CDR2 is FYEKMQ (reference sequence). This CDR3 is CASSQIKNYEQYF. The CDR3, as DNA: TGTGCCAGCAGCCAGATTAAGAACTACGAGCAGTACTTC.